The 30 T cell receptor beta chains listed next were all sequenced from one sample in a study of T cell responses to AZD1222 COVID-19 vaccine (TCRdb year 2021). Read against the paper, the sample's time point label means: baseline before first vaccination. Libraries were built with the immunoSEQ multiplex PCR assay. Entries here come from immuneACCESS through TCRdb and include only in-frame sequences with V and J called. Some clones fail to appear in such tables; in the studies checked, an unresolved V gene covers under half of the shortfall, and the cause of the remainder is unknown. This sample gives roughly 110,000 clones in total; about nine tenths of them show up just once. Clones ranked in the top ten supply about 4.8% of the sample. The input for sequencing was peripheral blood, taken on day 0 of AZD1222 vaccination. These receptors were obtained from an adult in good health.

The chain combines TRBV11-2 with TRBJ2-1; 7 nucleotides agree with TRBD2. The CDR3 is made up of 16 amino acids. V lost 7 bases to trimming and J lost 0 bases; unmatched junction nucleotides: 9. Germline loops: CDR1 SGHAT, CDR2 FQNNGV. CDR3 sequence: CASTVGGSGSYNEQFF. The CDR3 DNA is TGTGCCAGCACCGTGGGCGGGAGCGGCTCCTACAATGAGCAGTTCTTC.

The chain recombines TRBV5-4 with TRBJ2-3, with TRBD2 identical over 9 bases. This CDR3 contains 15 residues. V was pared by 0 bases and J by 2 bases, with 1 base of the junction left unmatched. Germline V CDR1 and CDR2: SGHNT, YYREEE (reference sequence). In DNA form, the CDR3 reads TGTGCCAGCAGCTTGGGCGGGAGGGCCACAGATACGCAGTATTTT. It translates to CASSLGGRATDTQYF.

V is TRBV20-1 and J is TRBJ2-5; the D call may be TRBD1 or TRBD2 (6 bases each). There are 11 residues in the CDR3. Trimming cost V 5 bases and J 5 bases, with 9 bases left between them. In germline, CDR1 is DFQATT, CDR2 SNEGSKA (reference sequence). The CDR3 loop reads CSARGRETQYF. In DNA form, the CDR3 reads TGCAGTGCTCGGGGGCGGGAGACCCAGTACTTC.

The chain recombines TRBV27 with TRBJ2-5; unclear D gene. V lost 3 bases and J 2 bases, leaving 7 bases between the germline ends. The CDR3 length is 13 residues. Germline V CDR1 and CDR2: MNHEY, SMNVEV (reference sequence). The CDR3: CASSFYPQETQYF. The CDR3 nucleotides read TGTGCCAGCAGTTTCTATCCGCAAGAGACCCAGTACTTC.

Only a few counts were recorded for this clone. This chain joins TRBV6-5 and TRBJ1-1; tentatively, D is TRBD1 (5 bases). From germline, CDR1 is MNHEY and CDR2 SVGAGI. The CDR3 consists of 14 residues. V lost 7 bases to trimming and J lost 2 bases, with 14 bases between them. The chain's CDR3 is CASTLDGHNTEAFF. The DNA of the CDR3 is TGTGCCAGCACCCTCGACGGACATAACACTGAAGCTTTCTTT.

The gene calls are TRBV4-2 and TRBJ2-1; TRBD2 matches at 7 bases. CDR3 length equals 15 residues. CDR1 and CDR2 (germline): LGHNA, YNFKEQ. The V segment lost 1 base and the J segment 7 bases; nucleotides outside the gene matches: 7. Here the CDR3 DNA reads TGTGCCAGCAGCCAAGCCGGCGGGGGAGGGAATGAGCAGTTCTTC. Protein: CASSQAGGGGNEQFF.

The chain carries TRBV28 and TRBJ1-1, with D tentatively TRBD1 (5 bases). V was clipped by 5 bases and J by 4 bases, with 8 bases between them. Germline V lookup: CDR1 MDHEN, CDR2 SYDVKM. This CDR3 has 12 amino acids. Written as DNA, the CDR3 is TGTGCCAGCAGTCCAGGGAGCACTGAAGCTTTCTTT. It yields the protein CASSPGSTEAFF. Combining the CDR3 with reference TRBV28 and TRBJ1-1 gives the whole variable domain DVKVTQSSRYLVKRTGEKVFLECVQDMDHENMFWYRQDPGLGLRLIYFSYDVKMKEKGDIPEGYSVSREKKERFSLILESASTNQTSMYLCASSPGSTEAFFGQGTRLTVV.

The chain has TRBV6-5 and TRBJ2-3, with D perhaps TRBD1 (6 bases). Per the germline V gene, CDR1 is MNHEY and CDR2 is SVGAGI. There are 13 residues in the CDR3. The V and J ends lost 4 bases and 6 bases respectively, with 11 bases between them. CDR3 protein: CASSSRGLDTQYF. CDR3 DNA: TGTGCCAGCAGTTCCAGGGGTTTGGATACGCAGTATTTT.

A few counts support this clone. The chain couples TRBV28 to TRBJ1-1; D is ambiguous. The length of the CDR3 is 11 residues. From germline, CDR1 is MDHEN and CDR2 SYDVKM. V dropped 7 bases and J dropped 8 bases, with 11 bases sitting between them. The CDR3 spells CASTAPAEAFF. CDR3 sequence (DNA): TGTGCCAGCACCGCCCCCGCGGAAGCTTTCTTT.

The chain joins TRBV6-5 to TRBJ2-7; D is unresolved. This CDR3 has 14 amino acids. Germline V gives CDR1 MNHEY, CDR2 SVGAGI. The V end was cut by 8 bases, the J end by 2 bases, with 16 bases between. CDR3 DNA sequence: TGTGCCAGCGAGATCGGGCAGCTAGCCTACGAGCAGTACTTC. This encodes CASEIGQLAYEQYF.

The J gene is TRBJ2-5, the V gene TRBV24-1; D is unresolved. This CDR3 has 13 residues. V was cut by 2 bases and J by 3 bases, with 6 bases left in between. CDR1 is KGHDR, CDR2 SFDVKD, per germline. The CDR3 bases are TGTGCCACCAGTGATTCCAGGAAAGAGACCCAGTACTTC. Its protein product is CATSDSRKETQYF.

In nucleotides, the CDR3 is TGTGCCAGCTCCACGGGGATTCCGAACACCGGGGAGCTGTTTTTT. This gives the protein CASSTGIPNTGELFF. V and J are TRBV18 and TRBJ2-2, with TRBD2 as a possible D gene (5 bases). CDR1 is KGHSH, CDR2 LQKENI, per germline. CDR3 length: 15 amino acids. V lost 6 bases and J lost 0, with 11 bases in between.

Written as DNA, the CDR3 is TGTGCCAGTAGGGAAGGCAGGGGACTAGGGGAGGTTGAGCAGTTCTTC. Its protein is CASREGRGLGEVEQFF. This sequence joins TRBV19 and TRBJ2-1, with 8 bases identical to TRBD2. J gave up 9 bases and V 6 bases, and 16 bases lay outside the gene matches. CDR3 length: 16 residues. Germline V gene lookup returns CDR1 LNHDA and CDR2 SQIVND (reference sequence).

This clone occurred a few times. This chain links TRBV10-1 with TRBJ2-5, with D maybe TRBD2 (5 bases). Germline CDR1 and CDR2: WNHNN and SYGVQD (reference sequence). This CDR3 region has 12 residues. The V end was cut by 3 bases, the J end by 5 bases, with 7 bases between. The CDR3 reads CASSDGVETQYF. Written as DNA, the CDR3 is TGCGCCAGCAGTGACGGGGTTGAGACCCAGTACTTC.

The gene calls are TRBV3-1 (or the pseudogene TRBV3-2) and TRBJ2-1; no firm D call. The germline gives CDR1 LGHDT, CDR2 YNNKEL (reference sequence). Trimming removed 5 bases at V and 8 bases at J, with 7 bases between. The CDR3 contains 11 residues. The CDR3 is CASSAVHEQFF. The CDR3 DNA sequence: TGTGCCAGCAGCGCAGTCCATGAGCAGTTCTTC.

This clone was picked up a small number of times. The rearrangement links TRBV18 to TRBJ2-1; D ambiguous. V lost 4 bases to trimming and J lost 4 bases, with 11 bases between them. CDR1 and CDR2 from the germline V gene are KGHSH and LQKENI. The CDR3 covers 14 residues. The CDR3 is CASSLSSVYNEQFF. The DNA of the CDR3 is TGTGCCAGCTCACTCTCTAGTGTGTACAATGAGCAGTTCTTC.

The J gene is TRBJ1-5, the V gene TRBV28, with TRBD1 matching 11 bases. Trimming removed 6 bases from V and 6 bases from J; junction bases left unmatched: 7. CDR3 length equals 15 residues. Germline assignment: CDR1 MDHEN and CDR2 SYDVKM. Here the CDR3 DNA reads TGTGCCAGCAGATCTGGACAGGGGGCAACTCAGCCCCAGCATTTT. This codes for CASRSGQGATQPQHF.

J is TRBJ1-2 and V is TRBV19; no clear D. Trimming removed 1 base from V and 1 base from J, with 16 bases in between. This CDR3 is 17 amino acids long. Germline lookup yields CDR1 LNHDA and CDR2 SQIVND (reference sequence). The CDR3 DNA reads as TGTGCCAGTAGTATAGCGATGGCTACGACTTATAACTATGGCTACACCTTC. Translating it yields CASSIAMATTYNYGYTF.

The CDR3 nucleotides read TGCGCCAGCAGCTTGGATGGGGGTTTGGATACGCAGTATTTT. It encodes CASSLDGGLDTQYF. The chain uses TRBV5-1 and TRBJ2-3; either TRBD1 or TRBD2 may supply D (5 bases each). Germline V gene data show CDR1 as SGHRS and CDR2 as YFSETQ. This CDR3 has 14 residues. V gave up 0 bases and J gave up 6 bases, with 11 bases separating them.

The rearrangement links TRBV5-5 to TRBJ1-5; TRBD1 matches at 10 bases. CDR3 size: 16 residues. Germline V gene data show CDR1 as SGHKS and CDR2 as YYEKEE (reference sequence). V shed 4 bases, J shed 4 bases, and the junction held 8 bases outside the gene matches. The CDR3 nucleotides read TGTGCCAGCAGCCTCGGGACAGGGGACAATAATCAGCCCCAGCATTTT. Its protein is CASSLGTGDNNQPQHF.

This rearrangement joins TRBV6-6 to TRBJ2-2; D remains unclear. This CDR3 contains 12 residues. Trimming removed 7 bases at V and 4 bases at J, with 7 bases between. Germline CDR1 MNHNY, CDR2 SVGAGI (reference sequence). The CDR3 loop reads CASTTPTGELFF. The CDR3 DNA follows: TGTGCCAGCACTACCCCCACCGGGGAGCTGTTTTTT.

This clone was seen a single time. The chain combines TRBV18 with TRBJ2-7, with TRBD2 as a possible D gene (5 bases). Between the trimmed V and J ends, which lost 6 bases and 7 bases, there was a span of 22 bases. Germline lookup yields CDR1 KGHSH and CDR2 LQKENI. The CDR3 has 15 residues. This CDR3 is CASSLRADGVGEQYF. The CDR3 DNA is TGTGCCAGCTCTCTTAGGGCGGACGGGGTCGGTGAGCAGTACTTC.

The chain uses TRBV3-1 (or the pseudogene TRBV3-2) and TRBJ2-7, with unresolved D. V gave up 1 base and J gave up 3 bases, with 13 bases separating them. The CDR3 covers 15 residues. CDR1 and CDR2 (germline): LGHDT, YNNKEL (reference sequence). CDR3 nucleotides: TGTGCCAGCAGCCAAGGTCGGGTAGCAGACTACGAGCAGTACTTC. Amino acids: CASSQGRVADYEQYF.

This chain joins TRBV2 and TRBJ2-2, with a possible D match to TRBD1 (6 bases). V was clipped by 6 bases and J by 0 bases, with 11 bases between them. The V gene's germline CDR1 is SNHLY and CDR2 FYNNEI. This CDR3 is built from 15 residues. The CDR3 protein is CASRADRANTGELFF. DNA of the CDR3: TGTGCCAGCAGAGCGGACAGAGCGAACACCGGGGAGCTGTTTTTT.

V is TRBV2 and J is TRBJ2-2; the D gene is possibly TRBD2 (5 bases). Trimming pared 8 bases from V and 0 bases from J, leaving 13 bases between. CDR1 SNHLY and CDR2 FYNNEI come from the germline V gene. This CDR3 contains 15 residues. The CDR3 DNA follows: TGTGCCAGCTCAGTCGAGGGCTCGAACACCGGGGAGCTGTTTTTT. It translates to CASSVEGSNTGELFF.

The chain uses TRBV7-2 and TRBJ2-2, with D possibly TRBD2 on 6 matching bases. Germline lookup yields CDR1 SGHTA and CDR2 FQGNSA. Trimming took 5 bases from V and 7 from J, leaving 17 bases between them. The CDR3 runs 15 residues. CDR3 nucleotides: TGTGCCAGCAGCGTTGGTGGTAGCGGTATCGGGGAGCTGTTTTTT. It yields the protein CASSVGGSGIGELFF.

This clone was seen a handful of times. The V and J genes are TRBV5-1 and TRBJ1-1; 9 bases fit TRBD1. Losses at the gene ends were 4 bases for V and 5 bases for J; bases not matched to a gene: 6. CDR3 length equals 14 residues. Germline CDR1 is SGHRS and CDR2 is YFSETQ. The CDR3 region has the DNA TGCGCCAGCAGCCAAACAGGGGGCAGGACTGAAGCTTTCTTT. Translating gives CASSQTGGRTEAFF.

This clone has only a few counts. The chain links TRBV18 to TRBJ1-2, with D maybe TRBD1 (6 bases). This CDR3 region has 16 residues. Germline loops: CDR1 KGHSH, CDR2 LQKENI. V lost 4 bases and J 1 base, leaving 16 bases between the germline ends. The CDR3, as DNA: TGTGCCAGCTCACTCACCCCCGGGACAAATAACTATGGCTACACCTTC. This sequence encodes CASSLTPGTNNYGYTF.

A few counts support this clone. Here the CDR3 DNA reads TGTGCCAGCAGCGCACGGGGCCCGAACACTGAAGCTTTCTTT. It specifies CASSARGPNTEAFF. This chain joins TRBV5-6 and TRBJ1-1; possibly TRBD1 for D (5 bases). V lost 4 bases, J lost 1 base, and 11 bases lay in between. CDR1 and CDR2 from the germline V gene are SGHDT and YYEEEE. The CDR3 has 14 amino acids.

The rearrangement links TRBV11-3 to TRBJ2-4; D is perhaps TRBD1 (5 bases). This CDR3 is 17 amino acids long. The V end was cut by 0 bases, the J end by 0 bases, with 12 bases between. Germline CDR1 SGHNT, CDR2 YENEEA. CDR3 protein: CASSLDPPTGAKNIQYF. In DNA form, the CDR3 reads TGTGCCAGCAGCTTAGATCCCCCAACAGGAGCCAAAAACATTCAGTACTTC. The full variable domain, in which reference TRBV11-3 and TRBJ2-4 provide the parts outside the CDR3, is EAGVVQSPRYKIIEKKQPVAFWCNPISGHNTLYWYLQNLGQGPELLIRYENEEAVDDSQLPKDRFSAERLKGVDSTLKIQPAELGDSAVYLCASSLDPPTGAKNIQYFGAGTRLSVL.